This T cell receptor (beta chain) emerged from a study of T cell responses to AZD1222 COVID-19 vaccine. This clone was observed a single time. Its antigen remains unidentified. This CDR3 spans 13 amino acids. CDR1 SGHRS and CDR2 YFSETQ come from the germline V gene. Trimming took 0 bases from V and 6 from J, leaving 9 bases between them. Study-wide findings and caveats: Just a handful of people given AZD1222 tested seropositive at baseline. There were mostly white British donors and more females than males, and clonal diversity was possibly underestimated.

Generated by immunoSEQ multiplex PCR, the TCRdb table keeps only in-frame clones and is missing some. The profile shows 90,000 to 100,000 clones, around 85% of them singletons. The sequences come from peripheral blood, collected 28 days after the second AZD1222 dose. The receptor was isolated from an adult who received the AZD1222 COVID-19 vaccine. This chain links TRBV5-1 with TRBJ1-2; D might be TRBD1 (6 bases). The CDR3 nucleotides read TGCGCCAGCAGCTTGGCAGGGGAGAATGGCTACACCTTC. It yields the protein CASSLAGENGYTF.